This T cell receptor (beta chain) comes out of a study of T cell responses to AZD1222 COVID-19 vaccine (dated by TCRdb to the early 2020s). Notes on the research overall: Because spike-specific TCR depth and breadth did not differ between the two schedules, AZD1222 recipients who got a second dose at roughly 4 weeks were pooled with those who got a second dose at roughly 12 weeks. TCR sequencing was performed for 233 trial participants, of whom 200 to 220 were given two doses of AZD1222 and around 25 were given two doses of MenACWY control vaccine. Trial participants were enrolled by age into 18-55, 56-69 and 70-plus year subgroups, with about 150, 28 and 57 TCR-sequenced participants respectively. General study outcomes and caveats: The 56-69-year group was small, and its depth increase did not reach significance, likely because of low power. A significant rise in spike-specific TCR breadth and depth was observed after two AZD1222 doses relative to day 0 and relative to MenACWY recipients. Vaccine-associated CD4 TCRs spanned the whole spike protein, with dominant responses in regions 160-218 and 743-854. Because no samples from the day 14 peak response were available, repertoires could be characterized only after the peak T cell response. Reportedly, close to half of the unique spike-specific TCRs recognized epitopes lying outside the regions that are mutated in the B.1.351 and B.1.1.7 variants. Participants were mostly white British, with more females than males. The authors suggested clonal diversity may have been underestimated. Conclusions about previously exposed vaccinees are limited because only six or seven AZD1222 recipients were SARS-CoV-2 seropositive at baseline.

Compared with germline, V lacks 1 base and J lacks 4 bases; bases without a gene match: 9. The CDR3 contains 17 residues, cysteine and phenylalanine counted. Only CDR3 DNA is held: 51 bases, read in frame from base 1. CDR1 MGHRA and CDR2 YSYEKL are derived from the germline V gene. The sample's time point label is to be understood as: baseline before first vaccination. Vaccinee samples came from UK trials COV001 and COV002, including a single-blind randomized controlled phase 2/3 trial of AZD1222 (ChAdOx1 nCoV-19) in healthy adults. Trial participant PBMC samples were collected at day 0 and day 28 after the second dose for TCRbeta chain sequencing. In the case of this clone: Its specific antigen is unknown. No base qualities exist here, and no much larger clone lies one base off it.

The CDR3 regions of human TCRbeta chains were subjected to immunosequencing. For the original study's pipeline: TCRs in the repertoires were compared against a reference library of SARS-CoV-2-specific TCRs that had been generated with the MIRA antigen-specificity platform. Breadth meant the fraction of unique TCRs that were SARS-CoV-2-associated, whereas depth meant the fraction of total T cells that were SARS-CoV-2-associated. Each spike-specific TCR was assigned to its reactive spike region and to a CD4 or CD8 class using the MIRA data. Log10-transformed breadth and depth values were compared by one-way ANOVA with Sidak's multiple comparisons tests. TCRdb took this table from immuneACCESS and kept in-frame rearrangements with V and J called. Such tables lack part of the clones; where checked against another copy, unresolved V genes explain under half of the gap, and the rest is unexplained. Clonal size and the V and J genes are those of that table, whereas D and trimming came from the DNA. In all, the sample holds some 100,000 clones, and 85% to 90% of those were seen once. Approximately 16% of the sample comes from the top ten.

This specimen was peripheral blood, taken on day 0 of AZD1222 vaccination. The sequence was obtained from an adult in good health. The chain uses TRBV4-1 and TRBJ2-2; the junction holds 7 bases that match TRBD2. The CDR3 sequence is CASSQGLARSITGELFF. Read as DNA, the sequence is TGCGCCAGCAGCCAAGGACTAGCCCGGAGTATCACCGGGGAGCTGTTTTTT.